These 18 T cell receptor beta chains share one sample of origin, sequenced in a study of metastatic and nonmetastatic thyroid tumors. Nobody among the patients had been given any treatment before thyroid surgery. MiXCR was used by TCRdb to re-call the PCR reads. The sample yields roughly 30,000 clones, approximately 19% seen once. Sequences were obtained from blood. The receptors stem from a female donor with papillary thyroid cancer or a benign thyroid nodule (not recorded which). Some clones in this sample may be carry-over from other donors' samples.

This clone was observed at least ten times. V and J are TRBV28 and TRBJ1-1; D is uncertain. The V end lost 1 base, the J end lost 11 bases, and 11 bases lay between the germline ends. The CDR3 covers 12 residues. In germline, CDR1 is MDHEN, CDR2 SYDVKM. The CDR3 region is CASSLSTRDAFF. CDR3 DNA sequence: TGTGCCAGCAGTTTATCTACGAGGGATGCTTTCTTT.

V gene TRBV7-2 combines with J gene TRBJ1-6; D is perhaps TRBD1 (6 bases). The V and J ends lost 5 bases and 14 bases respectively, with 16 bases between them. The CDR3 has 13 residues. CDR1 and CDR2 (germline): SGHTA, FQGNSA. CDR3 sequence reads: CASSPNPRDTLHF. The CDR3 DNA follows: TGTGCCAGCAGCCCGAACCCCCGGGACACCCTCCACTTT.

About this clone itself: At one end, the junction sequence differs from germline, possibly due to a read error. The rearrangement joins TRBV12-3 or TRBV12-4 to TRBJ1-5; no clear D gene. The CDR3 length is 15 residues. The CDR3 is CASSFQDITNQPQHF. The CDR3 bases are TGTGCCAGCAGTTTTCAAGACATAACCAATCAGCCCCAGCATTTC.

The chain recombines TRBV28 with TRBJ2-1, with 11 bases matching TRBD2. After removal of 7 bases from V and 7 bases from J, the junction contained 12 bases not matched to a gene. In germline, CDR1 is MDHEN, CDR2 SYDVKM. The CDR3 has 16 amino acids. This CDR3 reads CASTTVSGRASNEQFF. CDR3 nucleotides: TGTGCCAGCACCACAGTTAGCGGGAGGGCCAGTAATGAGCAGTTCTTC.

This clone has a count of ten or more. The rearrangement joins TRBV12-3 or TRBV12-4 to TRBJ2-1, with 8 bases aligning to TRBD2. Germline trimming cut 11 bases from V and 5 bases from J; bases unmatched to any gene: 14. The CDR3 length is 15 residues. This CDR3 is CASLPGRGWDNEQFF. Here the CDR3 DNA reads TGTGCCTCCCTCCCCGGGAGGGGGTGGGACAATGAGCAGTTCTTC.

The rearrangement joins TRBV5-1 to TRBJ2-7; the D gene is possibly TRBD2 (5 bases). CDR1 and CDR2 (germline): SGHRS, YFSETQ. Between the trimmed V and J ends, which lost 1 base and 4 bases, there was a span of 18 bases. This CDR3 region has 16 residues. CDR3 sequence: CASSLSYRGGSYEQYF. In DNA, the CDR3 is TGCGCCAGCAGCTTGTCCTATCGGGGTGGGAGTTACGAGCAGTACTTC. The whole variable domain, remainder taken from reference TRBV5-1 and TRBJ2-7, is KAGVTQTPRYLIKTRGQQVTLSCSPISGHRSVSWYQQTPGQGLQFLFEYFSETQRNKGNFPGRFSGRQFSNSRSEMNVSTLELGDSALYLCASSLSYRGGSYEQYFGPGTRLTVT.

This clone was recorded many times. CDR3 sequence: CASSLGGALGVETQYF. The DNA of the CDR3 is TGTGCCAGCAGTTTAGGGGGGGCGCTAGGTGTAGAGACCCAGTACTTC. V usage is TRBV28 and J usage is TRBJ2-5, with D possibly TRBD2 on 7 matching bases. Germline CDR1 is MDHEN and CDR2 is SYDVKM. CDR3 length equals 16 residues. The V end was cut by 2 bases, the J end by 4 bases, with 17 bases between.

This clone was seen only a few times. The chain links TRBV5-1 to TRBJ2-7, with 10 nucleotides matching TRBD2. Germline V gene data show CDR1 as SGHRS and CDR2 as YFSETQ. This CDR3 contains 13 residues. The V and J ends lost 1 base and 7 bases, in that order; junction bases with no gene match: 2. This CDR3 is CASSLRTSGEQYF. CDR3 nucleotides: TGCGCCAGCAGCTTGAGGACTAGCGGAGAGCAGTACTTC.

This clone has at least ten counts. This chain uses TRBV20-1 with TRBJ2-3; maybe TRBD2 (5 bases). Germline assignment: CDR1 DFQATT and CDR2 SNEGSKA (reference sequence). There are 14 residues in the CDR3. V dropped 2 bases and J dropped 2 bases, with 11 bases sitting between them. The CDR3 here is CSARLPGNTDTQYF. In DNA, the CDR3 is TGCAGTGCTAGACTCCCCGGGAACACAGATACGCAGTATTTT.

This clone has a handful of counts. A read error may produce the germline difference seen at one junction end. This chain connects TRBV5-4 to TRBJ2-2; D is undetermined. The CDR3 covers 15 residues. Germline CDR1 and CDR2: SGHNT and YYREEE (reference sequence). CDR3 in amino acids: CASSSAARSTVELFF. DNA of the CDR3: TGTGCCAGCAGCTCGGCAGCTCGTTCCACCGTGGAGCTGTTTTTT.

There are a few counts of this clone. The chain has TRBV29-1 and TRBJ2-3; D ambiguous. Deletions cut 7 bases from V and 4 bases from J, with 15 bases between. Germline loops: CDR1 SQVTM, CDR2 ANQGSEA. The CDR3 consists of 13 residues. In nucleotides, the CDR3 is TGCAGCGCCAGAGACCGGGCACCAGATACGCAGTATTTT. Translated, it gives CSARDRAPDTQYF.

A word on this clone: Its ends do not fully match the called genes, so a read error is possible. The same CDR3 arises from other DNA sequences in this sample as well. The chain joins TRBV20-1 to TRBJ1-2, with a possible D match to TRBD1 (5 bases). The CDR3 runs to 14 residues. Germline CDR1 and CDR2: DFQATT and SNEGSKA (reference sequence). CDR3 in amino acids: CSARDFTGPWGYTF. The CDR3 DNA is TGCAGTGCTAGAGATTTTACCGGGCCGTGGGGCTACACATTC.

This clone was seen a handful of times. The V and J genes are TRBV6-1 and TRBJ1-6; 9 positions match TRBD1. This CDR3 comprises 16 residues. V dropped 6 bases and J dropped 9; count of bases not matched to a gene: 12. Looked up from germline, CDR1 is MNHNS and CDR2 is SASEGT. CDR3 loop: CASRRKGQGISSPLHF. In DNA form, the CDR3 reads TGTGCCAGCAGACGCAAGGGACAGGGTATCAGTTCACCCCTCCACTTT.

Turning to this clone: A read error is possible here, since a much larger clone lies one base away. The chain is built from TRBV5-1 and TRBJ2-3; D ambiguous. V was cut by 4 bases and J by 3 bases, with 15 bases left in between. Per germline, CDR1 SGHRS and CDR2 YFSETQ. CDR3 size: 15 residues. The CDR3 here is CASSLMGLYTDTQYF. The CDR3 bases are TGCGCCAGCAGCCTAATGGGTCTGTATACAGATACGCAGTATTTT. Full variable domain (remainder filled in from reference TRBV5-1 and TRBJ2-3): KAGVTQTPRYLIKTRGQQVTLSCSPISGHRSVSWYQQTPGQGLQFLFEYFSETQRNKGNFPGRFSGRQFSNSRSEMNVSTLELGDSALYLCASSLMGLYTDTQYFGPGTRLTVL.

There are many counts of this clone. The gene calls are TRBV6-1 and TRBJ2-5; 14 positions match TRBD2. V lost 8 bases and J lost 5; bases outside the gene matches: 7. Germline V gene lookup returns CDR1 MNHNS and CDR2 SASEGT. The CDR3 has 15 residues. CDR3 protein: CASVRLAGGDETQYF. The CDR3, as DNA: TGTGCCAGCGTCAGACTAGCGGGAGGGGATGAGACCCAGTACTTC.

At least ten counts were recorded for this clone. At one end the junction does not follow the germline gene, possibly because of a read error. Different DNA sequences within this sample yield the same CDR3. The chain recombines TRBV18 with TRBJ1-5, with no clear D. The CDR3 contains 14 residues. CDR1 and CDR2 from the germline V gene are KGHSH and LQKENI. DNA for the CDR3: TGCGCCAGCTCACCAGAAGGATGGGTTCAGCCCCAGCATTTT. Encoded protein: CASSPEGWVQPQHF.

This clone was recorded many times. V is TRBV10-3 and J is TRBJ1-5; TRBD1 might be the D (6 bases). Trimming shortened V by 10 bases and J by 4 bases, and 17 bases separated the two germline ends. The CDR3 loop spans 14 amino acids. Germline V gene sequence: CDR1 ENHRY, CDR2 SYGVKD. The CDR3 protein is CATRPEGVNQPQHF. Here the CDR3 DNA reads TGTGCCACGCGCCCCGAGGGGGTGAATCAGCCCCAGCATTTT.

This clone was detected ten times or more. The gene calls are TRBV25-1 and TRBJ2-2, with D hard to call. The CDR3 is made up of 14 amino acids. Germline CDR1 and CDR2: MGHDK and SYGVNS. Trimming removed 4 bases at V and 1 base at J, with 7 bases between. The CDR3 loop reads CASSVKVNTGELFF. The CDR3 bases are TGTGCCAGCAGTGTGAAGGTGAACACCGGGGAGCTGTTTTTT.